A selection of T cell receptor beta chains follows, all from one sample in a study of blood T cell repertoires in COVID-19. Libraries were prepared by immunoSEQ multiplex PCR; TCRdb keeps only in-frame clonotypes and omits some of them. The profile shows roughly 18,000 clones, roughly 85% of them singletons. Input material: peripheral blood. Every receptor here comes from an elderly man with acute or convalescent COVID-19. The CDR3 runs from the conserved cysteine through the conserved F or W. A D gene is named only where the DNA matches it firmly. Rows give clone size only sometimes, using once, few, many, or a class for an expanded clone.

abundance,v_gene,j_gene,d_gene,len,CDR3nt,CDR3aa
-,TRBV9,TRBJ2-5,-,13,TGTGCCAGCAACAGAGGGCCCGGCGAGACCCAGTACTTC,CASNRGPGETQYF
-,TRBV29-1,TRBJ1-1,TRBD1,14,TGCAGCTTTGGGCAGGGGGGCTCCAACACTGAAGCTTTCTTT,CSFGQGGSNTEAFF
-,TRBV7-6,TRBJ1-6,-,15,TGTGCCAGCAGCTCAAGGGGGTCCTATAATTCACCCCTCCACTTT,CASSSRGSYNSPLHF
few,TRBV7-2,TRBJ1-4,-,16,TGTGCCAGCAGCTTATCCCTAAAGGGGTTGAATGAAAAACTGTTTTTT,CASSLSLKGLNEKLFF
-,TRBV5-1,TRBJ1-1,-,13,TGCGCCAGCAGCTTGGAGGGGAGGACTGAAGCTTTCTTT,CASSLEGRTEAFF
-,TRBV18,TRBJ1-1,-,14,TGTGCCAGCTCACCACGTATACGGGGTGATGAAGCTTTCTTT,CASSPRIRGDEAFF
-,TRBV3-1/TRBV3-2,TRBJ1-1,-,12,TGTGCCAGCAGTCACAGGGTCACTGAAGCTTTCTTT,CASSHRVTEAFF
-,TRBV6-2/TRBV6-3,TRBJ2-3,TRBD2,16,TGTGCCAGCAGTTGGGGACTAGCGGAGATCACAGATACGCAGTATTTT,CASSWGLAEITDTQYF
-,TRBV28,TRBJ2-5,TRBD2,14,TGTGCCAGCAGTTTATTGGGCGGGAGAGAGACCCAGTACTTC,CASSLLGGRETQYF
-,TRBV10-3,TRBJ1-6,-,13,TGTGCCATCGGACTTCAAGCAGGGGAACCCCTCCACTTT,CAIGLQAGEPLHF
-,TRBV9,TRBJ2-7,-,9,TGTGCCAAAAGGGGATTTCCGTACTTC,CAKRGFPYF
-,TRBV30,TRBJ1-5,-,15,TGTGCCTGGAGTGGTCACCCCATAGCGGGTCAGCCCCAGCATTTT,CAWSGHPIAGQPQHF
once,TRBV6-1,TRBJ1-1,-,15,TGTGCCAGCAGTGAATCGGGAGGAATGAACACTGAAGCTTTCTTT,CASSESGGMNTEAFF
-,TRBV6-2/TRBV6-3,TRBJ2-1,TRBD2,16,TGTGCCAGCAGCCCCAAACTAGCGCCTCCTTGGAATGAGCAGTTCTTC,CASSPKLAPPWNEQFF
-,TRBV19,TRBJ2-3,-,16,TGTGCCAGTAGTATAGACGCGGGGAGTAGCACAGATACGCAGTATTTT,CASSIDAGSSTDTQYF
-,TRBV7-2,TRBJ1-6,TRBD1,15,TGTGCCAGCAGCTCTCCCCCCATCGACAGGGAGCCCCTCCACTTT,CASSSPPIDREPLHF
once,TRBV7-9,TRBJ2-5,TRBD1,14,TGTGCCAGCAGCCGGACAGGCCTCCTAGAGACCCAGTACTTC,CASSRTGLLETQYF
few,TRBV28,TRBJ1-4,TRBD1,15,TGTGCCAGCAGTTTACGGTCTTGGGACAGGGAATTGCTGTTTTTT,CASSLRSWDRELLFF
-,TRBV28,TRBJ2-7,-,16,TGTGCCAGCAGTTTGAAATGGGACTTGGTCTCCTACGAGCAGTACTTC,CASSLKWDLVSYEQYF
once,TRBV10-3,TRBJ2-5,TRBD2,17,TGTGCCATCAGTGTAGGGACTAGCGGGGGGCCTCAAGAGACCCAGTACTTC,CAISVGTSGGPQETQYF
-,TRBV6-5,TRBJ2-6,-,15,TGTGCCAGCCGATATTATAGTTTTGGGGCCAACGTCCTGACTTTC,CASRYYSFGANVLTF
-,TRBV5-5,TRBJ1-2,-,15,TGTGCCAGCAGCTTGCCCCCCGGGTACCAATATGGCTACACCTTC,CASSLPPGYQYGYTF
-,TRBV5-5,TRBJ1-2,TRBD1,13,TGTGCCAGCAGCTCCGAGACAGGGCTCGGCTACACCTTC,CASSSETGLGYTF
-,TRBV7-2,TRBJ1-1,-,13,TGTGCCAGCAGCCTCAGTCAGAACACTGAAGCTTTCTTT,CASSLSQNTEAFF
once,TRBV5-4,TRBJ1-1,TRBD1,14,TGTGCCAGCAGCCCGGACAGGGTACGGACTGAAGCTTTCTTT,CASSPDRVRTEAFF
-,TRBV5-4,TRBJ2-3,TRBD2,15,TGTGCCAGCAGCTTGGACGGGGGGAGCACAGATACGCAGTATTTT,CASSLDGGSTDTQYF
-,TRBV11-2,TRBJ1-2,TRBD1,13,TGTGCCAGCAGCTCGACAGGGCTGGATGGCTACACCTTC,CASSSTGLDGYTF
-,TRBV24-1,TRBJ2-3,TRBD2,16,TGTGCCACCAGTGATTTTCCGCGGGGGAGCACAGATACGCAGTATTTT,CATSDFPRGSTDTQYF
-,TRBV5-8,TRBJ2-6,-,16,TGTGCCAGCAGCTTGGCTTCGTACTCTGGGGCCAACGTCCTGACTTTC,CASSLASYSGANVLTF
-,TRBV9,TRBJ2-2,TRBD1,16,TGTGCCAGCAGCGTAGACGGGACAGGGGACCGCGGGGAGCTGTTTTTT,CASSVDGTGDRGELFF
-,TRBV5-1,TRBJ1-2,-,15,TGCGCCAGCAGCTCGCTGCCTGACAGGCTTTATGGCTACACCTTC,CASSSLPDRLYGYTF
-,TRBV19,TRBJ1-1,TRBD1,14,TGTGCCAGTACCTCCCGGACAGGGGGTACTGAAGCTTTCTTT,CASTSRTGGTEAFF
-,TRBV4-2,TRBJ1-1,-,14,TGTGCCAGCAGCCAGGGGGGGGAGGACACTGAAGCTTTCTTT,CASSQGGEDTEAFF
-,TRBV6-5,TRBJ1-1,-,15,TGTGCCAGCAGTTACTCGATTTTTCGAGGTACTGAAGCTTTCTTT,CASSYSIFRGTEAFF
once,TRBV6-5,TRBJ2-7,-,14,TGTGCCAGCAGTTACGTGGCAGGGAATGGCGAGCAGTACTTC,CASSYVAGNGEQYF
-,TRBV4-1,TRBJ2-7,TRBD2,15,TGCGCCAGCAGCACAAAGATGACTAGCCCCTCCGCGGCGTACTTC,CASSTKMTSPSAAYF
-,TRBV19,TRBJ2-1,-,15,TGTGCCAGTAGCTATCGCACAGGGACCCTTCGTAGGCAGTTCTTC,CASSYRTGTLRRQFF
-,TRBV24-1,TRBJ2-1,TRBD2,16,TGTGCCACCAGTGACGAGGGGGTAACTAGCGGGGATGAGCAGTTCTTC,CATSDEGVTSGDEQFF
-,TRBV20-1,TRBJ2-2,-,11,TGCAGTGTCCCTCGGGGGGGGGAGCTGTTTTTT,CSVPRGGELFF
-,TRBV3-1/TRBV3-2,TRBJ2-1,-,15,TGTGCCAGCAGCCAAGATGGGCATACCTACAATGAGCAGTTCTTC,CASSQDGHTYNEQFF
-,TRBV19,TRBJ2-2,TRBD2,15,TGTGCCAGTCGACTAGCTCTTCACGACACCGGGGAGCTGTTTTTT,CASRLALHDTGELFF
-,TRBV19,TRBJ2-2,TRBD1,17,TGTGCCAGTCTTACTCTAGGGACAGGGGGGCACACCGGGGAGCTGTTTTTT,CASLTLGTGGHTGELFF
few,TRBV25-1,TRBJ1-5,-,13,TGTGCCAGCAGTCCAGGGAGCAATCAGCCCCAGCATTTT,CASSPGSNQPQHF
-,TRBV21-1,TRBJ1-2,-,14,TGTGCCAGCACCTCGGGACAGCCGTCCTATGGCTACACCTTC,CASTSGQPSYGYTF
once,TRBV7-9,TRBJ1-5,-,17,TGTGCCAGCAGCTTAGAGGGGGAGAGGTGGAGGCATCAGCCCCAGCATTTT,CASSLEGERWRHQPQHF
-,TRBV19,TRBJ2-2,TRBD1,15,TGTGCCAGTAGTAGCCAGGGGGCGGACACCGGGGAGCTGTTTTTT,CASSSQGADTGELFF
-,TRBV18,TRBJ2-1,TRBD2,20,TGTGCCAGCTCACCACTTCAGAGCCGAGCGGGGGGGCTTAATAACAATGAGCAGTTCTTC,CASSPLQSRAGGLNNNEQFF
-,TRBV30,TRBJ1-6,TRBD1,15,TGTGCCTGGAGTTTGCGGGACAGGAATAATTCACCCCTCCACTTT,CAWSLRDRNNSPLHF
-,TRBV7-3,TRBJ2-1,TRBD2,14,TGTGCCAGCAGCCTCGGGACTAGCGGGGGAGAGCAGTTCTTC,CASSLGTSGGEQFF
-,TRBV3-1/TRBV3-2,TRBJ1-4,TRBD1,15,TGTGCCAGCAGCCAAGGACAGGGGTTAAATGAAAAACTGTTTTTT,CASSQGQGLNEKLFF
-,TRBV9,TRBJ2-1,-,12,TGTGCCAGCAGCGGCCCCGGGGGAGAGCAGTTCTTC,CASSGPGGEQFF
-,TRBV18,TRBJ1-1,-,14,TGTGCCAGCTCACCGGGGCCGGATAACACTGAAGCTTTCTTT,CASSPGPDNTEAFF
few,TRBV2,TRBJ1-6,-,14,TGTGCCAGCAGGGCGGCGGCCGGGAATTCACCCCTCCACTTT,CASRAAAGNSPLHF
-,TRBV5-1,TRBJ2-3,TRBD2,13,TGCGCCAGCAACACGGGGGGGACAGATACGCAGTATTTT,CASNTGGTDTQYF
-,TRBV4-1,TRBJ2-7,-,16,TGCGCCAGCAGCCAAGACTTAGTCGAGTGGTCCTACGAGCAGTACTTC,CASSQDLVEWSYEQYF
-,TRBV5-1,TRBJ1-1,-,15,TGCGCCAGCAGCCCAGGCGGGGCTGGGAACACTGAAGCTTTCTTT,CASSPGGAGNTEAFF
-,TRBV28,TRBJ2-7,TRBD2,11,TGTGCCAGCGGGGGGGCCTACGAGCAGTACTTC,CASGGAYEQYF
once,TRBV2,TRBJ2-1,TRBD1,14,TGTGCCAGCAGTGCTCTACAGGGGGTCAATGAGCAGTTCTTC,CASSALQGVNEQFF
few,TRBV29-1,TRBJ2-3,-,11,TGCAGCGTTGGCGCGGATGGGACACAGTATTTT,CSVGADGTQYF
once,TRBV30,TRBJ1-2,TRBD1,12,TGTGCCTGGAGGCTGACAGGGGTTGGCTACACCTTC,CAWRLTGVGYTF